These T cell receptor beta chains were read from a single sample in a study of a mutant IDH1 vaccine in newly diagnosed glioma. Their antigen targets remain unknown. Method: immunoSEQ multiplex PCR; TCRdb's copy keeps in-frame clones and lacks some. The sample contains roughly 62,000 clones, approximately 79% of which appear only once. The sample consisted of PBMCs, taken from a glioma patient whose treatment included an IDH1 peptide vaccine. The receptors come from a woman aged 45-65 years with glioma. Each CDR3 is given with its conserved first and last residue. Fields, in order: J gene, D gene, clone size, CDR3 length, V gene, CDR3 protein, CDR3 DNA. D genes are given only for firm matches. Rows may omit the clone size; those that give it use once, few, many or a size class.

>TRBJ1-6|TRBD1|NA|14|TRBV5-4
CASSSGQGNSPLHF
TGTGCCAGCAGCTCGGGACAGGGTAATTCACCCCTCCACTTT
>TRBJ2-7|TRBD1|NA|15|TRBV9
CASSVGDRVGDEQYF
TGTGCCAGCAGCGTAGGGGACAGGGTAGGGGACGAGCAGTACTTC
>TRBJ2-3|NA|NA|12|TRBV15
CATSRVTDTQYF
TGTGCCACCAGCAGAGTAACAGATACGCAGTATTTT
>TRBJ1-5|NA|NA|14|TRBV2
CASSENSLDQPQHF
TGTGCCAGCAGTGAAAACAGTTTAGATCAGCCCCAGCATTTT
>TRBJ1-1|NA|NA|14|TRBV5-6
CASSLDGWNTEAFF
TGTGCCAGCAGCTTGGACGGGTGGAACACTGAAGCTTTCTTT
>TRBJ1-3|NA|NA|14|TRBV10-1
CASSGQSSGNTIYF
TGCGCCAGTTCGGGACAAAGCTCTGGAAACACCATATATTTT
>TRBJ1-2|NA|NA|13|TRBV5-1
CASSLDRDYGYTF
TGCGCCAGCAGCTTGGACAGGGACTATGGCTACACCTTC
>TRBJ2-5|TRBD2|NA|14|TRBV19
CASSPGGGRETQYF
TGTGCCAGTAGCCCGGGGGGAGGACGGGAGACCCAGTACTTC
>TRBJ1-6|NA|NA|16|TRBV7-9
CASSLDGARANSPLHF
TGTGCCAGCAGCTTGGACGGCGCGAGGGCGAATTCACCCCTCCACTTT
>TRBJ2-3|NA|NA|12|TRBV10-3
CAISTPRDTQYF
TGTGCCATCAGCACCCCCAGAGATACGCAGTATTTT
>TRBJ1-4|NA|few|11|TRBV20-1
CSVRINEKLFF
TGCAGTGTCCGGATTAATGAAAAACTGTTTTTT
>TRBJ2-3|TRBD2|NA|17|TRBV7-8
CASSGGVLAGNTDTQYF
TGTGCCAGCAGCGGGGGGGTCTTGGCGGGGAACACAGATACGCAGTATTTT
>TRBJ2-3|NA|NA|12|TRBV7-2
CASSSLADTQYF
TGTGCCAGCAGCTCTTTGGCAGATACGCAGTATTTT
>TRBJ1-1|NA|NA|15|TRBV7-9
CASSLGGVKSTEAFF
TGTGCCAGCAGCCTGGGCGGGGTTAAGAGCACTGAAGCTTTCTTT
>TRBJ1-5|NA|NA|14|TRBV6-1
CASSAAGGNQPQHF
TGTGCCAGCAGTGCGGCAGGGGGCAATCAGCCCCAGCATTTT
>TRBJ2-1|TRBD2|NA|15|TRBV18
CASSPLAGGTNEQFF
TGTGCCAGCTCACCCCTAGCGGGGGGGACCAATGAGCAGTTCTTC
>TRBJ1-1|NA|once|15|TRBV7-2
CASSLEGVMDTEAFF
TGTGCCAGCAGCTTAGAGGGGGTCATGGACACTGAAGCTTTCTTT
>TRBJ1-1|TRBD1|NA|13|TRBV29-1
CSVDRTGNTEAFF
TGCAGCGTTGATCGGACAGGGAACACTGAAGCTTTCTTT
>TRBJ2-7|NA|NA|12|TRBV29-1
CSVRTVIYEQYF
TGCAGCGTGCGGACAGTGATCTACGAGCAGTACTTC
>TRBJ2-7|TRBD1|NA|18|TRBV5-1
CASSLAVYSGQSSYEQYF
TGCGCCAGCAGCTTGGCTGTATACTCGGGACAGAGCTCCTACGAGCAGTACTTC
>TRBJ1-4|NA|NA|17|TRBV4-3
CASSQDPPGFSGEKLFF
TGCGCCAGCAGCCAAGATCCGCCAGGGTTTTCGGGAGAAAAACTGTTTTTT
>TRBJ1-6|NA|NA|14|TRBV11-3
CASSLGALGSPLHF
TGTGCCAGCAGCTTAGGAGCTCTGGGATCACCCCTCCACTTT
>TRBJ1-4|NA|once|12|TRBV9
CASSTGNEKLFF
TGTGCCAGCAGTACAGGCAATGAAAAACTGTTTTTT
>TRBJ1-1|NA|NA|13|TRBV14
CASSQMMNTEAFF
TGTGCCAGCAGCCAGATGATGAACACTGAAGCTTTCTTT
>TRBJ1-1|TRBD1|NA|13|TRBV4-1
CASSPTGGTEAFF
TGCGCCAGCAGCCCGACAGGGGGGACTGAAGCTTTCTTT
>TRBJ2-7|NA|NA|14|TRBV7-3
CASSLQGGSYEQYF
TGTGCCAGCAGCTTACAGGGTGGGTCCTACGAGCAGTACTTC
>TRBJ2-7|NA|NA|13|TRBV6-1
CASSERAWHEQYF
TGTGCCAGCAGTGAACGGGCCTGGCACGAGCAGTACTTC
>TRBJ2-1|TRBD2|NA|14|TRBV6-5
CASRTSGGVNEQFF
TGTGCCAGCAGGACTAGCGGGGGGGTCAATGAGCAGTTCTTC
>TRBJ2-7|NA|NA|14|TRBV29-1
CSVESQGPGDEQYF
TGCAGCGTTGAATCCCAGGGCCCCGGCGACGAGCAGTACTTC
>TRBJ2-1|NA|NA|15|TRBV11-2
CASSLEMDSYNEQFF
TGTGCCAGCAGCTTAGAGATGGACAGTTACAATGAGCAGTTCTTC
>TRBJ1-6|NA|NA|16|TRBV19
CASSQPLGSSNSPLHF
TGTGCCAGTAGTCAGCCCCTAGGCAGCTCTAATTCACCCCTCCACTTT
>TRBJ2-1|TRBD1|NA|12|TRBV29-1
CSVKTGGHEQFF
TGCAGCGTGAAGACAGGGGGTCATGAGCAGTTCTTC